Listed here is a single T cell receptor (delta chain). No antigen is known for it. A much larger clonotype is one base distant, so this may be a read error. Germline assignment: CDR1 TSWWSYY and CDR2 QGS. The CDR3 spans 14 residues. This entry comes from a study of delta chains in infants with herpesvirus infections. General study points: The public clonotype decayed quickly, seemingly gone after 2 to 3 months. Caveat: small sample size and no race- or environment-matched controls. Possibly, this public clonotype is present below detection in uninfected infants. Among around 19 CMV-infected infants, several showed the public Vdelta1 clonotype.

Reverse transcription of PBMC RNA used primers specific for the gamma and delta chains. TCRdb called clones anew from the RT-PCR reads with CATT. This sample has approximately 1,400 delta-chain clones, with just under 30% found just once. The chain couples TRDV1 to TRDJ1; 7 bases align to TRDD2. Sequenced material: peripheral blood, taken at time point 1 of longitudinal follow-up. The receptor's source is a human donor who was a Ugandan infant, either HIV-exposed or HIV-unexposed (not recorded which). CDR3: CALGGAFLTDNLIF. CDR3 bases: TGTGCTCTTGGGGGGGCCTTCCTCACCGATAACCTCATCTTT.